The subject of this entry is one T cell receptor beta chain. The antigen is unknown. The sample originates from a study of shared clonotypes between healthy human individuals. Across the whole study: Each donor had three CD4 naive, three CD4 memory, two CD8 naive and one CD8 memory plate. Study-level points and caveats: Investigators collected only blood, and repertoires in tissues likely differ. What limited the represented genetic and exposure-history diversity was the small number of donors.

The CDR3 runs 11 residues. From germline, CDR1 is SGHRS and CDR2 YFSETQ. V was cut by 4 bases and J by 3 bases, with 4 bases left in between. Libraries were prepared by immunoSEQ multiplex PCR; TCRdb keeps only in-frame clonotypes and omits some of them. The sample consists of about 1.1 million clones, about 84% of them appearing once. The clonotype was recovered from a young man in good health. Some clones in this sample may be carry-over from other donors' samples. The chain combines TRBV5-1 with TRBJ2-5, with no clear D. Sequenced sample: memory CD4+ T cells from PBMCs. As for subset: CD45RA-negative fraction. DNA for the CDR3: TGCGCCAGCAGCACAGAAGAGACCCAGTACTTC. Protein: CASSTEETQYF.